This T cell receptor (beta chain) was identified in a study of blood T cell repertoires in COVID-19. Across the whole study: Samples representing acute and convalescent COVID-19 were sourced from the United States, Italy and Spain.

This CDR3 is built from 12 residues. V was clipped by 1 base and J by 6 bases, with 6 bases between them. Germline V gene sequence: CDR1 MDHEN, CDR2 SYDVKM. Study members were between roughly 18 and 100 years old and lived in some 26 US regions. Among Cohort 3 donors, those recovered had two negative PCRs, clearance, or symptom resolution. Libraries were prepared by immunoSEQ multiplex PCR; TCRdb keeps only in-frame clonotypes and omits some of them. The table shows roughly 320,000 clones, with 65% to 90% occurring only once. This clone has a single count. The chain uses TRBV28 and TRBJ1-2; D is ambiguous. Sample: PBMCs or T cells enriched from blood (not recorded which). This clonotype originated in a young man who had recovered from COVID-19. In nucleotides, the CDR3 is TGTGCCAGCAGTTTATCGGGGAATGGCTACACCTTC. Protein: CASSLSGNGYTF.